This T cell receptor beta chain was recovered during a study of blood T cells in healthy people across ages. A second PCR of about 7 to 12 cycles used a sample-barcoded 5' primer and a J-beta primer mix. TCRdb re-called the 5' RACE reads with MiXCR, one entry per CDR3 protein. The repertoire holds fewer than 2 million distinct CDR3 sequences, with roughly two fifths as singletons. Only a few counts were recorded for this clonotype. Germline V gene lookup returns CDR1 GTSNPN and CDR2 SVGIG (reference sequence). With 3 bases removed from V and 2 bases from J, the gap between germline ends came to 8 bases. The CDR3 totals 12 residues.

The source is a human donor in good health. The chain links TRBV30 to TRBJ2-7; no definite D call. Input material: blood. The DNA for the CDR3 is TGTGCCTGGAGCCCCACCCCCTACGAGCAGTACTTC. It yields the protein CAWSPTPYEQYF.